A selection of T cell receptor beta chains follows, all from one sample in a study of blood T cell repertoires in COVID-19. TCRdb's table, derived via immunoSEQ multiplex PCR, lists solely in-frame clones and lacks some. This sample has some 300,000 clones; 90% occur once, and the top ten carry around 1%. The sequenced sample consisted of peripheral blood. Every receptor here comes from a woman between 40 and 50 years old with COVID-19, enrolled during active disease. The CDR3 runs from the conserved cysteine through the conserved F or W. The D gene is left open where the match is weak. Clone size is stated in some rows and not others, as once, few, many or a class when expanded.

clone size	J gene	V gene	D gene	CDR3 DNA	CDR3 protein
many	TRBJ1-1	TRBV29-1	-	TGCAGCGTTGTGGCCAGGGTGACTGAAGCTTTCTTT	CSVVARVTEAFF
once	TRBJ2-7	TRBV2	-	TGTGCCAGCAGTTACTTTTACGAGCAGTACTTC	CASSYFYEQYF
-	TRBJ2-5	TRBV30	-	TGTGCCTGGAGTGGGAGGGGTAGCTCGGAGACCCAGTACTTC	CAWSGRGSSETQYF
-	TRBJ2-2	TRBV12-5	TRBD1	TGTGCTAGTGGTTTGTTCCGGGACAGGGTAACCGGGGAGCTGTTTTTT	CASGLFRDRVTGELFF
-	TRBJ2-7	TRBV3-1/TRBV3-2	-	TGTGCCAGCAGCCAGGGCAGGGAAGCTCTTAATGAGTACTTC	CASSQGREALNEYF
-	TRBJ2-2	TRBV27	TRBD2	TGTGCCAGCAGTTTAAAACTAGCGGGGAGTTGGAACACCGGGGAGCTGTTTTTT	CASSLKLAGSWNTGELFF
-	TRBJ2-7	TRBV7-9	-	TGTGCCAGCAGCTATGGGGATGTTAGGGGCGAGCAGTACTTC	CASSYGDVRGEQYF
-	TRBJ1-1	TRBV6-2/TRBV6-3	TRBD1	TGTGCCAGCAGTTACGAGTTGAGGGGGCAAAGGAACACTGAAGCTTTCTTT	CASSYELRGQRNTEAFF
-	TRBJ1-4	TRBV28	-	TGTGCCAGCAGTTCTTATAATGAAAAACTGTTTTTT	CASSSYNEKLFF
once	TRBJ1-5	TRBV4-1	-	TGCGCCAGCAGCCATACATTTGGGCCGGGGGGCAATCAGCCCCAGCATTTT	CASSHTFGPGGNQPQHF
-	TRBJ2-7	TRBV6-6	-	TGTGCCAGCAGGGATACAGGGCCCAACTCCTACGAGCAGTACTTC	CASRDTGPNSYEQYF
-	TRBJ2-5	TRBV5-1	TRBD1	TGCGCCAGCAGCCCCCGGACAGGGGGAGGGGAGACCCAGTACTTC	CASSPRTGGGETQYF
-	TRBJ1-5	TRBV29-1	TRBD1	TGCAGCGTCGGACAGGGGGCATTTCAGCCCCAGCATTTT	CSVGQGAFQPQHF
-	TRBJ2-7	TRBV6-5	-	TGTGCCAGCAGTTACTCCCACGGGGGGCTCCAACGCGAGCAGTACTTC	CASSYSHGGLQREQYF
-	TRBJ1-4	TRBV28	-	TGTGCCAGCAGGCGACAGGTTAATGAAAAACTGTTTTTT	CASRRQVNEKLFF
-	TRBJ2-1	TRBV27	TRBD2	TGTGCCAGCAGTGTTATCCCGGGACTAGCGGGAGCCCCGGGGAATGAGCAGTTCTTC	CASSVIPGLAGAPGNEQFF
once	TRBJ1-5	TRBV4-1	TRBD1	TGCGCCAGCAGCCAAGCCCCACAGGGGGCGAGGCAGCCCCAGCATTTT	CASSQAPQGARQPQHF
-	TRBJ1-6	TRBV5-4	-	TGTGCCAGCAGCTTGGGGCAGGGTGGTAATTCACCCCTCCACTTT	CASSLGQGGNSPLHF
-	TRBJ2-1	TRBV9	TRBD2	TGTGCCAGCAGCATCGGGACTAGCGGGATCGATGAGCAGTTCTTC	CASSIGTSGIDEQFF
-	TRBJ1-1	TRBV9	TRBD1	TGTGCCAGCAGCGAAGACAGGGACACTGAAGCTTTCTTT	CASSEDRDTEAFF
-	TRBJ2-1	TRBV7-9	-	TGTGCCAGCAGCCCCTACAGGGATGAGCAGTTCTTC	CASSPYRDEQFF
-	TRBJ2-6	TRBV19	-	TGTGCCAGTAGTACCCAGGGGGGTGGGGCCAACGTCCTGACTTTC	CASSTQGGGANVLTF
-	TRBJ1-1	TRBV27	TRBD1	TGTGCCAGCAGTCCCCGACAGGGCGGAAAAGCTTTCTTT	CASSPRQGGKAFF
-	TRBJ2-2	TRBV3-1/TRBV3-2	TRBD2	TGTGCCAGCAGCCACGGGCCCCCCCCGGGGACTAGCGGGGGCCCGAACACCGGGGAGCTGTTTTTT	CASSHGPPPGTSGGPNTGELFF
-	TRBJ2-1	TRBV29-1	TRBD2	TGCAGCGTTGCTAATCCCCCCGGGAGGTACAATGAGCAGTTCTTC	CSVANPPGRYNEQFF
-	TRBJ1-1	TRBV7-9	-	TGTGCCAGCACCTACGGGGGGGCGGACACTGAAGCTTTCTTT	CASTYGGADTEAFF
-	TRBJ2-7	TRBV6-1	TRBD1	TGTGCCAGCAGTGAATATCGTACAGGGGGCTTTCTCGACGAGCAGTACTTC	CASSEYRTGGFLDEQYF
-	TRBJ1-5	TRBV30	TRBD1	TGTGCCTGGAGCGCTGGGACAGGGAATCAGCCCCAGCATTTT	CAWSAGTGNQPQHF
-	TRBJ1-1	TRBV7-3	-	TGTGCCAGCAGCACAGGAGGGTACACTGAAGCTTTCTTT	CASSTGGYTEAFF
-	TRBJ1-1	TRBV2	-	TGTGCCAGCACGGGGTCCGGGGTAGGGGAAGCTTTCTTT	CASTGSGVGEAFF
-	TRBJ1-3	TRBV27	-	TGTGCCAGCTGGGGGACACAGGGTTCTTATGGAAACACCATATATTTT	CASWGTQGSYGNTIYF
-	TRBJ1-3	TRBV15	-	TGTGCCACCAGCAGAGATCTGACAGTGGCGTATTTT	CATSRDLTVAYF
-	TRBJ2-5	TRBV6-5	-	TGTGCCAGCACCGGGCGGGGTACCCAGTACTTC	CASTGRGTQYF
-	TRBJ1-1	TRBV19	-	TGTGCCAGTAAAGAGGACAGAAGGATGAACACTGAAGCTTTCTTT	CASKEDRRMNTEAFF
-	TRBJ2-7	TRBV27	-	TGTGCCAGCAGTTTATTCCGGGAGCGGAACTACGAGCAGTACTTC	CASSLFRERNYEQYF
-	TRBJ1-5	TRBV18	TRBD1	TGTGCCAGCTCACCAAAAATTGGGACAGGGGAAAATCAGCCCCAGCATTTT	CASSPKIGTGENQPQHF
-	TRBJ1-5	TRBV10-3	TRBD1	TGTGCCATCAGGGGACAGGGGGGTCATCAGCCCCAGCATTTT	CAIRGQGGHQPQHF
once	TRBJ2-7	TRBV7-9	TRBD1	TGTGCCAGCAGCTCATACGACAGGGACTACGAGCAGTACTTC	CASSSYDRDYEQYF
-	TRBJ2-1	TRBV4-1	TRBD1	TGCGCCAGCAGCCAAGATGGGACAGGGTCCGACAATGAGCAGTTCTTC	CASSQDGTGSDNEQFF
-	TRBJ1-2	TRBV7-9	-	TGTGCCAGCACGTTTAGGGGGAGCTATGGCTACACCTTC	CASTFRGSYGYTF
-	TRBJ2-1	TRBV19	TRBD1	TGTGCCAGTAGCCCGGGACAGGGGGCGGAAGAGCAGTTCTTC	CASSPGQGAEEQFF
-	TRBJ1-6	TRBV6-6	TRBD1	TGTGCCAGCACCTCACCAGGGGGGCGCTATAATTCACCCCTCCACTTT	CASTSPGGRYNSPLHF
-	TRBJ1-2	TRBV7-9	TRBD1	TGTGCCAGCAGCTGGCAGACAGGGGGCGCATATTACACCTTC	CASSWQTGGAYYTF
few	TRBJ1-5	TRBV4-1	-	TGCGCCAGCAGCCAGAAGACAGGAGAAAATCAGCCCCAGCATTTT	CASSQKTGENQPQHF
-	TRBJ2-1	TRBV18	-	TGTGCCAGCTCCTTCGTAGACAATGAGCAGTTCTTC	CASSFVDNEQFF
-	TRBJ1-2	TRBV3-1/TRBV3-2	TRBD1	TGTGCCAGCAGCCAGGACAGGGGGCGCGGCTATGGCTACACCTTC	CASSQDRGRGYGYTF
-	TRBJ2-1	TRBV6-2/TRBV6-3	TRBD2	TGTGCCAGCAGCGGTAGCGGGGTGACAGACAATGAGCAGTTCTTC	CASSGSGVTDNEQFF
-	TRBJ2-1	TRBV5-1	TRBD1	TGCGCCAGCAGCTCAGGGGGAAATGAGCAGTTCTTC	CASSSGGNEQFF
-	TRBJ2-3	TRBV5-1	-	TGCGCCAGCAGCTTGGGGACTTTGACAGATACGCAGTATTTT	CASSLGTLTDTQYF
-	TRBJ1-5	TRBV2	-	TGTGCCAGCAGTGACAGGAGGAGGGTGTGGGACAATCAGCCCCAGCATTTT	CASSDRRRVWDNQPQHF
-	TRBJ2-7	TRBV4-3	-	TGCGCCAGCAGCCAAGAGCTATCCCGGGGAACCTACGAGCAGTACTTC	CASSQELSRGTYEQYF